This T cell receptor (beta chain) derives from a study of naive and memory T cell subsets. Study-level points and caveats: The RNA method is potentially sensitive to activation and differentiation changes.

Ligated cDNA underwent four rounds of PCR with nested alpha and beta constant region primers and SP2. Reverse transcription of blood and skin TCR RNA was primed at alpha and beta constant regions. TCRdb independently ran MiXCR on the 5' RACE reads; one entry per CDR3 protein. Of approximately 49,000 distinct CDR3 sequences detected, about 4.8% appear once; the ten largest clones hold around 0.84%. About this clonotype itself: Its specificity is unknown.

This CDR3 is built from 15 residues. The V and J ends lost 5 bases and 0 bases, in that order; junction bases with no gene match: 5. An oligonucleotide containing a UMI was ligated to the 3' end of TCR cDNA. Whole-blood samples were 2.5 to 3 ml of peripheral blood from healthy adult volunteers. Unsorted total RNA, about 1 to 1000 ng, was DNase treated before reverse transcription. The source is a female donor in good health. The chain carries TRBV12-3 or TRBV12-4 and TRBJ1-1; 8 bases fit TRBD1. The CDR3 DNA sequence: TGTGCCAGCAGTACCCAGGGGGCACTGAACACTGAAGCTTTCTTT. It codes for CASSTQGALNTEAFF.